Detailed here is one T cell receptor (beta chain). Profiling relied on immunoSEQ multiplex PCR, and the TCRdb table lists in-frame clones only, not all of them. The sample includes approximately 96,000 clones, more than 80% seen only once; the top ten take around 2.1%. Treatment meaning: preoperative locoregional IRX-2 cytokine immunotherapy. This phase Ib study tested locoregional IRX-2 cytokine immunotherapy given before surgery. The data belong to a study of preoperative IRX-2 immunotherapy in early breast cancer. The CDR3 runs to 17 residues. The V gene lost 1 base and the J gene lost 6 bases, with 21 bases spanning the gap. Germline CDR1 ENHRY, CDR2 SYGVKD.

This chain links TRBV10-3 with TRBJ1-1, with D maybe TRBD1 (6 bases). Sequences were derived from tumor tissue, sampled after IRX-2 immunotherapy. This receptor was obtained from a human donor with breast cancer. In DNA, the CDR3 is TGTGCCATCAGTGAGTATGGACAGTTTGAATATGGGGCTGAAGCTTTCTTT. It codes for CAISEYGQFEYGAEAFF.